The following is a T cell receptor (beta chain) sequence with its context. The source of the sample is a study of T cell changes during pregnancy in multiple sclerosis. Profiling relied on immunoSEQ multiplex PCR, and the TCRdb table lists in-frame clones only, not all of them. This table has fewer than 95,000 clones, roughly 93% appearing once. The CDR3 consists of 15 residues. Germline CDR1 reads SGHAT; CDR2 reads FQNNGV. V shed 0 bases and J 10 bases; nucleotides not matched to a gene: 7. This chain uses TRBV11-2 with TRBJ2-1; 9 bases fit TRBD2. The sequence was obtained from a female donor with multiple sclerosis, enrolled in a pregnancy study. The material was peripheral blood, obtained in the third trimester of pregnancy. The CDR3 region is CASSLETSGSREQFF. The CDR3 coding sequence is TGTGCCAGCAGCTTAGAGACTAGCGGCTCAAGAGAGCAGTTCTTC.